This T cell receptor (beta chain) was recorded in a study of cytomegalovirus exposure and HLA in healthy donors. Study background: A subsequent analysis reported that the roughly 130 validation repertoires were produced on the same platform that had also been used for the 600 to 700 first-cohort repertoires. Overall study results and limits: Specific recognition of CMV antigens was confirmed in vitro for a few chains (all CMV-associated). In a later analysis, first-cohort TCR clusters were found to tend to co-occur in the 130 or so validation repertoires. Both high specificity and high sensitivity reportedly marked the classifier's diagnosis of cytomegalovirus status.

The table came from immunoSEQ multiplex PCR; TCRdb's copy has only in-frame clones and leaves some out. This sample has about 130,000 clones, with 85% to 90% found just once. A remark on this clone: Its antigen is unknown.

The specimen was PBMCs. The TCR sequence derives from a woman aged 18-30 years in good health and CMV-seronegative.

The CDR3 loop is CASSLGTQDNEQFF. The CDR3 nucleotides are TGCGCCAGCAGCTTGGGAACTCAAGACAATGAGCAGTTCTTC. V usage is TRBV5-1 and J usage is TRBJ2-1; no definite D call. Germline lookup yields CDR1 SGHRS and CDR2 YFSETQ. The length of the CDR3 is 14 residues. Between the trimmed V and J ends, which lost 0 bases and 5 bases, there was a span of 9 bases.